The next 27 T cell receptor beta chains were all read from a single sample in a study of blood T cell repertoires in COVID-19. Sequencing used immunoSEQ multiplex PCR; TCRdb keeps in-frame clones, though not all of them. This table holds 100,000 to 150,000 clones, 65% to 85% found once. Sequenced input: peripheral blood. All receptors come from a man between 65 and 85 years old with acute or convalescent COVID-19.

The chain recombines TRBV19 with TRBJ1-4, with no clear D. CDR1 LNHDA and CDR2 SQIVND come from the germline V gene (reference sequence). The CDR3 sequence is 12 residues long. V dropped 7 bases and J dropped 4 bases, with 7 bases sitting between them. CDR3: CASTRDNEKLFF. Here the CDR3 DNA reads TGTGCCAGTACACGGGATAATGAAAAACTGTTTTTT.

This rearrangement joins TRBV4-1 to TRBJ2-7; D perhaps matches TRBD1 (5 bases). V dropped 3 bases and J dropped 3 bases, with 12 bases sitting between them. Germline V gene lookup returns CDR1 MGHRA and CDR2 YSYEKL. The CDR3 sequence is 14 residues long. CDR3 coding DNA: TGCGCCAGCAGCCACCAGGGTAGGGACTACGAGCAGTACTTC. Its translation is CASSHQGRDYEQYF.

The chain links TRBV19 to TRBJ2-7; 9 bases agree with TRBD1. Trimming took 6 bases from V and 1 from J; bases not matched to a gene: 4. Germline V lookup: CDR1 LNHDA, CDR2 SQIVND (reference sequence). This CDR3 contains 14 residues. The CDR3 DNA follows: TGTGCCAGTAGAGACAGGGGGTCTTCCTACGAGCAGTACTTC. It yields the protein CASRDRGSSYEQYF.

This sequence joins TRBV5-4 and TRBJ2-3; tentative D call: TRBD2 (5 bases). In germline, CDR1 is SGHNT, CDR2 YYREEE (reference sequence). The CDR3 spans 13 residues. With 3 bases removed from V and 6 bases from J, the gap between germline ends came to 11 bases. DNA of the CDR3: TGTGCCAGCAGCTCGGAGGTTAAGGATACGCAGTATTTT. It translates to CASSSEVKDTQYF.

The genes are TRBV2 and TRBJ1-1; no clear D gene. V was shortened by 8 bases and J by 3 bases, with 13 bases between the two germline ends. Germline CDR1 SNHLY, CDR2 FYNNEI. CDR3 size: 13 residues. Here the CDR3 DNA reads TGTGCCAGCGCGGGAAGGGAGGACACTGAAGCTTTCTTT. Residues: CASAGREDTEAFF.

Regarding this clone: One end of the junction is discordant with germline, which a read error may explain. The chain joins TRBV2 to TRBJ2-2; TRBD2 is a possible D gene (7 bases). This CDR3 is built from 15 residues. Germline V gene data show CDR1 as SNHLY and CDR2 as FYNNEI. The CDR3 DNA follows: TGTGCCAGCAGCGAAGCCGGGGGGCGTAACGGGGAGCTGTTTTTT. Translated, it gives CASSEAGGRNGELFF.

The chain joins TRBV7-6 to TRBJ1-2; 7 bases are shared with TRBD1. V lost 5 bases, J lost 4 bases, and 4 bases stayed unmatched. Germline-derived CDR1 and CDR2 are SGHVS and FNYEAQ. This CDR3 is 13 amino acids long. CDR3 in DNA: TGTGCCAGCAGCCCGGCAGGGGGCTATGGCTACACCTTC. Amino acid sequence: CASSPAGGYGYTF.

V gene TRBV5-4 combines with J gene TRBJ2-7; 9 bases align to TRBD1. The CDR3 spans 14 residues. CDR1 SGHNT and CDR2 YYREEE come from the germline V gene (reference sequence). V trimming: 4 bases; J trimming: 2 bases; junction bases outside the gene matches: 4. CDR3 sequence: CASSRGQGAYEQYF. CDR3 DNA sequence: TGTGCCAGCAGCCGGGGACAGGGTGCCTACGAGCAGTACTTC.

The V call is TRBV6-5, the J call TRBJ2-7; D is unclear. V lost 4 bases, J lost 2 bases, and 15 bases lay in between. This CDR3 has 15 residues. The germline V gene has CDR1 MNHEY and CDR2 SVGAGI. CDR3 sequence: CASSSKSQVPYEQYF. In nucleotides, the CDR3 is TGTGCCAGCAGTTCCAAGAGTCAGGTACCCTACGAGCAGTACTTC.

V and J are TRBV5-1 and TRBJ2-3, with D tentatively TRBD1 (7 bases). The CDR3 covers 15 residues. The germline V gene encodes CDR1 SGHRS and CDR2 YFSETQ. Trimming shortened V by 4 bases and J by 0 bases, and 12 bases separated the two germline ends. In nucleotides, the CDR3 is TGCGCCAGCAGCCGCGGGACAGCTAGCACAGATACGCAGTATTTT. Translating it yields CASSRGTASTDTQYF.

This clone was picked up a small number of times. V usage is TRBV27 and J usage is TRBJ2-7, with 8 bases matching TRBD1. The CDR3 spans 13 residues. V lost 8 bases to trimming and J lost 1 base; unmatched junction nucleotides: 4. CDR1 MNHEY and CDR2 SMNVEV come from the germline V gene (reference sequence). In DNA, the CDR3 is TGTGCCAGCCGACAGGGGTCATCCTACGAGCAGTACTTC. This gives the protein CASRQGSSYEQYF.

This clone was seen a handful of times. V usage is TRBV19 and J usage is TRBJ2-2; possible D gene TRBD1, 5 bases. The V and J ends lost 6 bases and 4 bases respectively, with 12 bases between them. The CDR3 is 14 residues long. Germline assignment: CDR1 LNHDA and CDR2 SQIVND (reference sequence). CDR3 amino acids: CASRGQGFTGELFF. In DNA, the CDR3 is TGTGCCAGTAGGGGGCAGGGTTTCACCGGGGAGCTGTTTTTT.

V is TRBV5-6 and J is TRBJ1-1; possible D gene TRBD1, 5 bases. The length of the CDR3 is 15 residues. Germline-derived CDR1 and CDR2 are SGHDT and YYEEEE. The germline V and J ends were trimmed by 3 bases and 1 base, with 13 bases remaining between them. The CDR3 sequence is CASSSPGQWNTEAFF. The CDR3 DNA reads TGTGCCAGCAGCTCCCCCGGACAATGGAACACTGAAGCTTTCTTT.

The chain's CDR3 is CASRLSGGEQYF. In nucleotides, the CDR3 is TGTGCCAGCAGGCTATCAGGGGGCGAGCAGTACTTC. The chain links TRBV12-3 or TRBV12-4 to TRBJ2-7; the match to TRBD1 covers 7 bases. Trimming took 6 bases from V and 6 from J; bases not matched to a gene: 5. This CDR3 has 12 residues.

The chain is built from TRBV28 and TRBJ2-1, with 8 bases that match TRBD1. J gave up 5 bases and V 5 bases, and 8 bases lay outside the gene matches. From germline, CDR1 is MDHEN and CDR2 SYDVKM. The CDR3 consists of 15 residues. In DNA, the CDR3 is TGTGCCAGCAGTCCGGGACAGGCATCAAACAATGAGCAGTTCTTC. As protein: CASSPGQASNNEQFF.

V and J are TRBV4-2 and TRBJ1-6; tentative D call: TRBD1 (6 bases). With 4 bases removed from V and 9 bases from J, the gap between germline ends came to 10 bases. Germline V gives CDR1 LGHNA, CDR2 YNFKEQ. CDR3 size: 13 residues. The CDR3 sequence: CASSPGTSSPLHF. The CDR3 DNA reads TGTGCCAGCAGCCCCGGGACAAGTTCACCCCTCCACTTT.

Comment on this clone: This may arise from a read error, as a much more abundant clone is one base away. The sample carries other DNA sequences with the same CDR3. V gene TRBV7-6 combines with J gene TRBJ1-2; tentatively, D is TRBD1 (6 bases). The CDR3 contains 13 residues. V was pared by 5 bases and J by 2 bases, with 9 bases between. Germline V gives CDR1 SGHVS, CDR2 FNYEAQ. The CDR3 DNA follows: TGTGCCAGCAGCCCCACAGGGAACTATGGCTACACCTTC. Its protein product is CASSPTGNYGYTF.

This clone was detected once. This chain links TRBV20-1 with TRBJ2-3, with D possibly being TRBD1 (6 bases). Per germline, CDR1 DFQATT and CDR2 SNEGSKA (reference sequence). The CDR3 is 14 amino acids. The germline V and J ends were trimmed by 3 bases and 3 bases, with 13 bases remaining between them. Written as DNA, the CDR3 is TGCAGTGCTAGTATAGGGGGTAGGACAGATACGCAGTATTTT. It codes for CSASIGGRTDTQYF.

The chain combines TRBV6-5 with TRBJ2-5, with D possibly TRBD2 on 5 matching bases. This CDR3 comprises 10 residues. Germline V gene lookup returns CDR1 MNHEY and CDR2 SVGAGI. V dropped 10 bases and J dropped 10 bases, with 13 bases sitting between them. The CDR3 here is CATRGRRQYF. Written as DNA, the CDR3 is TGTGCCACGAGAGGGCGCCGCCAGTACTTC.

V usage is TRBV6-1 and J usage is TRBJ1-6; the match to TRBD1 covers 9 bases. The CDR3 is 16 residues long. Trimming at V came to 2 bases and at J to 18 bases, leaving 17 bases not matched to a gene. Per germline, CDR1 MNHNS and CDR2 SASEGT. CDR3 nucleotide sequence: TGTGCCAGCAGTGAAAGGTCCCGAAGGTCTCGGACAGGGGACCACTTT. Protein: CASSERSRRSRTGDHF.

The V gene is TRBV5-5, the J gene TRBJ2-2; 8 bases fit TRBD1. CDR3 length equals 15 residues. Germline V gene data show CDR1 as SGHKS and CDR2 as YYEKEE (reference sequence). Trimming took 3 bases from V and 0 from J; bases not matched to a gene: 1. In DNA, the CDR3 is TGTGCCAGCAGCTCGGGACAGGCGAACACCGGGGAGCTGTTTTTT. It yields the protein CASSSGQANTGELFF.

The chain recombines TRBV19 with TRBJ1-4; weak D call: TRBD1 (5 bases). Deletions cut 5 bases from V and 2 bases from J, with 9 bases between. Germline V gene sequence: CDR1 LNHDA, CDR2 SQIVND (reference sequence). The CDR3 consists of 14 residues. Here the CDR3 reads CASSQTVTNEKLFF. DNA of the CDR3: TGTGCCAGTAGTCAGACAGTTACTAATGAAAAACTGTTTTTT.

This sequence joins TRBV4-2 and TRBJ2-1; 9 positions agree with TRBD1. The V and J ends lost 0 bases and 9 bases, in that order; junction bases with no gene match: 12. This CDR3 has 17 amino acids. Germline V gene data show CDR1 as LGHNA and CDR2 as YNFKEQ. The CDR3 loop reads CASSQEEVRQGGSEQFF. CDR3 DNA: TGTGCCAGCAGCCAAGAAGAAGTGAGACAGGGGGGTAGTGAGCAGTTCTTC.

The rearrangement joins TRBV27 to TRBJ2-3; TRBD2 aligns across 8 bases. This CDR3 is built from 14 residues. The V gene end was trimmed by 6 bases and the J gene end by 4 bases; junction bases not matched to a gene: 6. Germline values: CDR1 MNHEY, CDR2 SMNVEV (reference sequence). CDR3 in DNA: TGTGCCAGCAGCCGAAGCGGGAGACCAGATACGCAGTATTTT. Amino acids: CASSRSGRPDTQYF.

The genes are TRBV5-1 and TRBJ1-6, with D possibly TRBD1 on 5 matching bases. V lost 4 bases and J lost 8, with 16 bases in between. The CDR3 runs 15 residues. Germline V lookup: CDR1 SGHRS, CDR2 YFSETQ. CDR3 residues: CASSTGGDGYSPLHF. The CDR3 DNA sequence: TGCGCCAGCAGCACTGGGGGGGACGGATATTCACCCCTCCACTTT.

The rearrangement joins TRBV6-4 to TRBJ2-7; 8 bases map to TRBD1. The V gene end was trimmed by 6 bases and the J gene end by 0 bases; junction bases not matched to a gene: 4. The CDR3 has 14 amino acids. In germline, CDR1 is MRHNA, CDR2 SNTAGT. CDR3 amino acids: CASRPDRGSYEQYF. CDR3 nucleotide sequence: TGTGCCAGCAGACCCGACAGGGGCTCCTACGAGCAGTACTTC.

This chain connects TRBV18 to TRBJ2-4; 10 bases are a match to TRBD1. Germline V gene sequence: CDR1 KGHSH, CDR2 LQKENI. The V gene end was trimmed by 2 bases and the J gene end by 3 bases; junction bases not matched to a gene: 4. The CDR3 totals 16 residues. CDR3 sequence: CASSPWDRGLKNIQYF. CDR3 nucleotide sequence: TGTGCCAGCTCACCATGGGACAGGGGCCTCAAAAACATTCAGTACTTC.